Given below is one TCR beta chain in context. The sample belongs to a study of blood T cell repertoires in COVID-19. Study-level background: Samples of COVID-19 (acute and convalescent) were obtained from the United States, Italy and Spain. Sources were T cells, B-cell-depleted T cells, or PBMCs; the material itself was cDNA or gDNA.

In the study's own analysis: Estimated nucleated cell counts came from reference gene primer amplification. Here immunoSEQ multiplex PCR was the method, and the copy in TCRdb shows in-frame clones only, minus some. V, J and clone size were drawn from that table, and D and trimming were deduced from the DNA. The table lists 180,000 or so clones, roughly 84% of them singletons. The CDR3 spans 17 residues. Germline-derived CDR1 and CDR2 are LNHDA and SQIVND (reference sequence). Trimming removed 2 bases from V and 4 bases from J; junction bases left unmatched: 10. This rearrangement joins TRBV19 to TRBJ1-5, with 8 bases that match TRBD1. The source is a human donor with acute or convalescent COVID-19. The donor label of this sample is uncertain. Sequencing was done on a sample of peripheral blood. The CDR3 region has the DNA TGTGCCAGTAGTATAAAGGCTGGACAGGGTTTTAATCAGCCCCAGCATTTT. Protein sequence: CASSIKAGQGFNQPQHF.